This TCR beta chain emerged from a study of blood T cell repertoires in COVID-19. On the study more broadly: The samples span acute and convalescent COVID-19 from the United States, Italy and Spain.

Ages ranged from about 18 to 100 years, with residence in more than 20 US areas. The study recruited exposed participants who had met a COVID-19 case within 2 weeks before entry. Germline V lookup: CDR1 MNHEY, CDR2 SVGAGI. The CDR3 sequence is 13 residues long. V lost 10 bases, J lost 0 bases, and 9 bases lay in between. The authors' processing: From reference gene primer amplification, estimates of nucleated cell counts were derived. Measured with immunoSEQ multiplex PCR; TCRdb has only the in-frame clones, and not every one. The V and J calls and the clone size are those of that table, but D and trimming were determined from the DNA. The sample has approximately 300,000 clones; approximately 91% are singletons.

V and J are TRBV6-5 and TRBJ2-2; D is undetermined. The source is a woman in her twenties or thirties who had been exposed to COVID-19. Sequencing was done on a sample of PBMCs or T cells enriched from blood (not recorded which). The CDR3 DNA is TGTGCCACCCCATCCCCGAACACCGGGGAGCTGTTTTTT. Protein: CATPSPNTGELFF.